This note documents a single T cell receptor beta chain sequence. The target antigen is unknown. Some clones are missing from TCRdb's copy, which holds only in-frame ones; the method was immunoSEQ multiplex PCR. The sample gives roughly 180,000 clones, about 72% of which show up once; 10% to 15% is in the top ten. CDR3 length: 14 residues. Germline CDR1 ENHRY, CDR2 SYGVKD. Unmatched junction bases numbered 1, after V lost 2 bases and J lost 1 base. This sample stems from a study of cytotoxic CD8 clonotypes in ibrutinib-treated CLL. Findings and limits, study-wide: Clonality rose at ibrutinib response and fell back toward baseline at progression. Starting clonality was above that of age-matched healthy donors and tracked circulating CD8+ T-cell counts. Public clonotypes, an uncommon group, contracted or remained stable on treatment. Sustained-remission patients were sampled at different times than progressing patients were.

The sample consisted of PBMCs, taken after 24 months of ibrutinib treatment. The receptor was isolated from a human donor with chronic lymphocytic leukemia. This chain links TRBV10-3 with TRBJ2-7, with 8 bases fitting TRBD1. CDR3 region: CAISERTGSYEQYF. CDR3 DNA sequence: TGTGCCATCAGTGAGCGGACAGGGTCCTACGAGCAGTACTTC.